Below, one T cell receptor beta chain is given with its context. Its antigen is as yet unknown. TCRdb keeps only in-frame clones here, not all; method: immunoSEQ multiplex PCR. The sample holds some 2,000 clones, roughly 93% seen once. This specimen belongs to a study of T cell repertoires in ileal Crohn's disease. Across the whole study: Patients had a median roughly 8-year disease duration, and less than 40% were active smokers. The M0 sample came from the inflamed ileal portion of the resected specimen. Study-level points and caveats: Every patient over 26.8% clonality showed endoscopic recurrence.

The length of the CDR3 is 12 residues. CDR1 is SGHNT, CDR2 YENEEA, per germline. Trimming removed 7 bases from V and 8 bases from J, with 14 bases in between. Documented time point: inflamed ileum from the surgical specimen. Adults with ileal or ileocolonic Crohn's disease and an indication for resection were eligible. J is TRBJ1-1 and V is TRBV11-3; tentatively, D is TRBD1 (6 bases). This clonotype was sampled from an adult with Crohn's disease. Sequencing was carried out using ileal tissue. The CDR3 spells CASTMRGTEAFF. CDR3 DNA: TGTGCCAGCACCATGAGAGGGACAGAAGCTTTCTTT.